Listed below are T cell receptor beta chains from one sample, sequenced in a study of shared clonotypes between healthy human individuals. The data were produced by immunoSEQ multiplex PCR, yet TCRdb's version contains in-frame clones alone and is incomplete. The sample consists of around 700,000 clones, about 74% of them appearing once. Sequenced sample: memory CD4+ T cells sorted from blood. Receptor source: a woman in her twenties or thirties in good health. Each CDR3 is given with its conserved first and last residue. A D gene is named only where the DNA matches it firmly. Clone size, where shown, is once, few, many, or a class for clones that have expanded.

TRBV19,TRBJ1-5,few,.,TGTGCCAGTAGTCCCCCGGGGAGAACGGGGTGGTTTGATCAGCCCCAGCATTTT,CASSPPGRTGWFDQPQHF
TRBV15,TRBJ2-4,.,.,TGTGCCACCAGCAGAGATAGTAGCATTCAGTACTTC,CATSRDSSIQYF
TRBV7-9,TRBJ2-3,.,.,TGTGCCAGCAGCCCCCGTAGGGATACGCAGTATTTT,CASSPRRDTQYF
TRBV19,TRBJ1-4,.,.,TGTGCCAGTGGACAAATAGGAACTAATGAAAAACTGTTTTTT,CASGQIGTNEKLFF
TRBV29-1,TRBJ2-5,.,TRBD1,TGCAGCGTGAGGACAGGGAGAGGAGCAGAGACCCAGTACTTC,CSVRTGRGAETQYF
TRBV7-2,TRBJ2-7,.,TRBD2,TGTGCCAGCTCCGAGGGGCTAGCGGGAGCCTACGAGCAGTACTTC,CASSEGLAGAYEQYF
TRBV28,TRBJ2-2,.,.,TGTGCCAGCAGTCCCCGGGGCGTCGGAGCCGGGGAGCTGTTTTTT,CASSPRGVGAGELFF
TRBV18,TRBJ2-4,.,TRBD2,TGTGCCAGCTCACCAGGCGGGGGAGCCAAAAACATTCAGTACTTC,CASSPGGGAKNIQYF
TRBV7-9,TRBJ2-7,.,.,TGTGCCAGCAGCTTAGGGGTTGCTAGCAGAGGGGGGTACGAGCAGTACTTC,CASSLGVASRGGYEQYF
TRBV2,TRBJ1-5,.,.,TGTGCAGCAAAGAGGGATGGAAGCAATCAGCCCCAGCATTTT,CAAKRDGSNQPQHF
TRBV7-8,TRBJ2-1,.,.,TGTGCCAGCAGCATCCAGGGTCCGAATGAGCAGTTCTTC,CASSIQGPNEQFF
TRBV9,TRBJ2-3,.,TRBD2,TGTGCCAGCAGCCGTCATAGCGGGAGGGTTTCAGATACGCAGTATTTT,CASSRHSGRVSDTQYF
TRBV5-1,TRBJ1-4,.,.,TGCGCCAGCAGCCTGCCTGGCGGGGCGGTTGAAAAACTGTTTTTT,CASSLPGGAVEKLFF
TRBV9,TRBJ1-4,.,TRBD1,TGTGCCAGCAGCGAGAGACAGGGGTCCATTGAAAAACTGTTTTTT,CASSERQGSIEKLFF
TRBV5-5,TRBJ2-7,.,.,TGTGCCAGCAGCCTGAGGGTGGCGGGGGCTTCCTACGAGCAGTACTTC,CASSLRVAGASYEQYF
TRBV18,TRBJ2-2,.,.,TGTGCCAGCTCACCACCACGGGTGTTAACCGGGGAGCTGTTTTTT,CASSPPRVLTGELFF
TRBV7-2,TRBJ2-7,.,TRBD1,TGTGCCAGCAGCTCCAACAGGGGATCCTACGAGCAGTACTTC,CASSSNRGSYEQYF
TRBV6-5,TRBJ1-2,.,TRBD1,TGTGCCAGCAGTTCCACAACAGGGGATCGATTTGATGGCTACACCTTC,CASSSTTGDRFDGYTF
TRBV5-1,TRBJ1-1,.,TRBD1,TGCGCCAGAAACAGGGGGCGAACTGAAGCTTTCTTT,CARNRGRTEAFF
TRBV5-1,TRBJ1-3,.,TRBD1,TGCGCCAGCAGCTTGTCTACAGGGGGCTTTGGAAACACCATATATTTT,CASSLSTGGFGNTIYF
TRBV18,TRBJ2-5,once,.,TGTGCCAGCTCACCACCAAGTTGGGGGCAAGAGACCCAGTACTTC,CASSPPSWGQETQYF
TRBV7-2,TRBJ2-1,once,TRBD2,TGTGCCAGCAGCCCGACTAGCGGGACATACAATGAGCAGTTCTTC,CASSPTSGTYNEQFF
TRBV7-9,TRBJ2-2,.,.,TGTGCCAGCAGCGTCGGGACTGACACCGGGGAGCTGTTTTTT,CASSVGTDTGELFF
TRBV5-4,TRBJ1-1,few,TRBD1,TGTGCCAGCAGCTCTATCGACAGGGGGCATGTGAACACTGAAGCTTTCTTT,CASSSIDRGHVNTEAFF
TRBV4-1,TRBJ2-7,.,.,TGCGCCAGCAGCCAAAGGACCCGGGACTCCTACGAGCAGTACTTC,CASSQRTRDSYEQYF
TRBV4-2,TRBJ2-5,.,TRBD2,TGTGCCAGCAGCTTTAGCGGGACCCAAGAGACCCAGTACTTC,CASSFSGTQETQYF
TRBV19,TRBJ2-7,.,.,TGTGCCAGTAGTATCCTGGACAGGGAGGGCGAGCAGTACTTC,CASSILDREGEQYF
TRBV28,TRBJ2-1,few,TRBD2,TGTGCCACCTTCAGCGGGAGCTTGTATGAGCAGTTCTTC,CATFSGSLYEQFF
TRBV19,TRBJ2-5,once,.,TGTGCCAGTAGTATGGGGGAGGGGGCCCAGTACTTC,CASSMGEGAQYF
TRBV7-2,TRBJ2-7,few,TRBD2,TGTGCCAGCAGCTCTGGGACTACCGGTACCTACGAGCAGTACTTC,CASSSGTTGTYEQYF
TRBV9,TRBJ2-1,.,TRBD2,TGTGCCAGCAGCGTCGCTGCGGGAGGGGGAAATGAGCAGTTCTTC,CASSVAAGGGNEQFF
TRBV25-1,TRBJ2-3,.,TRBD2,TGTGCCAGCAGTGATAGCACGGGAGGGGCAGATACGCAGTATTTT,CASSDSTGGADTQYF